The 11 T cell receptor beta chains below come from one sample, sequenced in a study of OX40 agonist ivuxolimab in advanced cancers. Method: immunoSEQ multiplex PCR; TCRdb's copy keeps in-frame clones and lacks some. This sample has over 40,000 clones, with about 87% found just once. Sequenced here: CD4+ or CD8+ T cells sorted from blood, sampled in a trial of the OX40 agonist ivuxolimab. Source of these receptors: an adult with an advanced solid tumor such as melanoma, head and neck, liver or kidney cancer.

The chain couples TRBV7-6 to TRBJ2-5; D is uncertain. V was trimmed by 5 bases and J by 5 bases, leaving 9 bases between them. The CDR3 totals 12 residues. The V gene's germline CDR1 is SGHVS and CDR2 FNYEAQ. CDR3 loop: CASSPHRETQYF. In DNA form, the CDR3 reads TGTGCCAGCAGCCCCCATAGGGAGACCCAGTACTTC.

The rearrangement joins TRBV7-2 to TRBJ2-7, with D tentatively TRBD1 or TRBD2 (5 bases each). Trimming pared 5 bases from V and 4 bases from J, leaving 15 bases between. The CDR3 contains 14 residues. CDR1 is SGHTA, CDR2 FQGNSA, per germline. The CDR3 is CASSPGTMGYEQYF. CDR3 nucleotides: TGTGCCAGCAGCCCCGGGACGATGGGATACGAGCAGTACTTC.

This clone was found once. The chain joins TRBV7-6 to TRBJ1-1, with D possibly being TRBD1 (5 bases). The CDR3 sequence is 15 residues long. Trimming left V 3 bases short and J 1 base short, with 12 bases between. Germline CDR1 and CDR2: SGHVS and FNYEAQ. CDR3 coding DNA: TGTGCCAGCAGCTTGTTTGTCACAGGGAACACTGAAGCTTTCTTT. This encodes CASSLFVTGNTEAFF.

The rearrangement joins TRBV27 to TRBJ2-1; D unclear. From germline, CDR1 is MNHEY and CDR2 SMNVEV (reference sequence). V shed 3 bases and J shed 4 bases, with 7 bases lying between them. The CDR3 length is 13 residues. CDR3 DNA: TGTGCCAGCAGTTTGTTTGGGTACAATGAGCAGTTCTTC. Protein product: CASSLFGYNEQFF.

This clone was picked up a small number of times. The chain has TRBV18 and TRBJ1-1; 9 bases are a match to TRBD1. The germline V gene encodes CDR1 KGHSH and CDR2 LQKENI. The junction had 6 bases not matched to a gene; V was cut back by 3 bases and J by 4 bases. This CDR3 is 15 amino acids long. The chain's CDR3 is CASSPYQTGGTEAFF. Here the CDR3 DNA reads TGTGCCAGCTCACCGTATCAGACAGGGGGCACTGAAGCTTTCTTT.

This clone was observed a single time. The chain employs TRBV11-3 and TRBJ2-7; D possibly corresponds to TRBD1 (6 bases). The CDR3 has 16 amino acids. Germline V gene data show CDR1 as SGHNT and CDR2 as YENEEA. Trimming removed 0 bases at V and 2 bases at J, with 14 bases between. The CDR3 region is CASSLDSGRGTYEQYF. The CDR3, as DNA: TGTGCCAGCAGCTTAGACAGCGGCAGGGGCACCTACGAGCAGTACTTC.

V gene TRBV30 combines with J gene TRBJ2-3, with TRBD2 as a possible D gene (5 bases). V was pared by 0 bases and J by 4 bases, with 11 bases between. Looked up from germline, CDR1 is GTSNPN and CDR2 is SVGIG (reference sequence). CDR3 length: 14 amino acids. CDR3 in amino acids: CAWSVRTRPDTQYF. The CDR3 bases are TGTGCCTGGAGTGTACGGACTCGGCCAGATACGCAGTATTTT.

This chain connects TRBV7-3 to TRBJ1-2; TRBD1 is a possible D gene (5 bases). The CDR3 length is 12 residues. The germline V gene encodes CDR1 SGHTA and CDR2 FQGTGA. Trimming took 2 bases from V and 8 from J, leaving 9 bases between them. The CDR3 DNA follows: TGTGCCAGCAGCTTATCGGGGGACGGCTACACCTTC. As protein: CASSLSGDGYTF.

The chain uses TRBV19 and TRBJ1-1, with D perhaps matching TRBD1 (5 bases). This CDR3 spans 13 amino acids. Trimming shortened V by 6 bases and J by 0 bases, and 8 bases separated the two germline ends. Germline V lookup: CDR1 LNHDA, CDR2 SQIVND (reference sequence). The CDR3 DNA follows: TGTGCCAGTAGGGGGGGGATGAACACTGAAGCTTTCTTT. Encoded protein: CASRGGMNTEAFF.

J is TRBJ1-1 and V is TRBV7-9, with D unclear. Trimming removed 5 bases from V and 0 bases from J, with 10 bases in between. This CDR3 region has 14 residues. CDR1 and CDR2 (germline): SEHNR, FQNEAQ (reference sequence). CDR3 DNA sequence: TGTGCCAGCAGCCCGGGCGGCATGAACACTGAAGCTTTCTTT. It codes for CASSPGGMNTEAFF.

This clone showed up just a few times. The J gene is TRBJ2-7, the V gene TRBV6-1, with D tentatively TRBD2 (6 bases). The germline V gene has CDR1 MNHNS and CDR2 SASEGT. V shed 3 bases and J shed 1 base, with 10 bases lying between them. The CDR3 runs to 14 residues. CDR3 sequence (DNA): TGTGCCAGCAGTGACCAGGGAGGATCCTACGAGCAGTACTTC. It codes for CASSDQGGSYEQYF.